The T cell receptor (beta chain) under discussion was sequenced for a study of control samples from healthy donors and cancer patients. Data came from immunoSEQ multiplex PCR; TCRdb stores just in-frame clones and leaves some out. The repertoire has approximately 89,000 clones, approximately 89% of them found once; the top ten carry around 21%. The sequenced sample consisted of blood. The receptor comes from a man younger than 45 in good health.

The CDR3 DNA sequence: TGTGCCAGCAGCTTGCTCCGGGGAATTATCACAGATACGCAGTATTTT. Residues: CASSLLRGIITDTQYF. The chain carries TRBV5-4 and TRBJ2-3; tentative D call: TRBD2 (5 bases). CDR3 size: 16 residues. V lost 1 base and J lost 2, with 14 bases in between. Germline CDR1 reads SGHNT; CDR2 reads YYREEE (reference sequence).